What follows are 15 T cell receptor beta chains derived from one specimen sequenced in a study of Ad26.COV2.S vaccination and SARS-CoV-2 variants. The data were produced by immunoSEQ multiplex PCR, yet TCRdb's version contains in-frame clones alone and is incomplete. The sample records 350,000 to 400,000 clones, roughly nine tenths being singletons. Treatment given: around 19 received Ad26.COV2.S at low or high dose, single or two shots; 5 received placebo; per-sample allocation not given. Collection of the samples took place on day 63 after the first injection of vaccine or placebo. Material: peripheral blood, obtained in a trial of Ad26.COV2.S vaccine versus placebo. Every receptor here comes from a person aged 18-65 years who received the Ad26.COV2.S COVID-19 vaccine or a placebo.

The rearrangement uses TRBV19 and TRBJ1-1, with D tentatively TRBD1 (6 bases). V was shortened by 5 bases and J by 4 bases, with 17 bases between the two germline ends. This CDR3 region has 15 residues. The germline V gene encodes CDR1 LNHDA and CDR2 SQIVND (reference sequence). The DNA of the CDR3 is TGTGCCAGTAGTCTTCGAGGGGGGGTCCCCACTGAAGCTTTCTTT. Its protein product is CASSLRGGVPTEAFF.

The genes are TRBV9 and TRBJ1-1, with D hard to call. The CDR3 runs 18 residues. Trimming left V 0 bases short and J 1 base short, with 19 bases between. Germline V gene sequence: CDR1 SGDLS, CDR2 YYNGEE. This chain's CDR3 is CASSVEPLPLGQNTEAFF. The CDR3 DNA follows: TGTGCCAGCAGCGTAGAGCCTCTACCTCTGGGCCAGAACACTGAAGCTTTCTTT.

Only one count was recorded for this clone. The chain has TRBV4-2 and TRBJ2-1; D not certain. CDR1 and CDR2 from the germline V gene are LGHNA and YNFKEQ. The CDR3 is 17 residues long. Trimming removed 0 bases at V and 0 bases at J, with 12 bases between. The CDR3 bases are TGTGCCAGCAGCCAAGATCTGAGGAGAGGCTCCTACAATGAGCAGTTCTTC. Translating it yields CASSQDLRRGSYNEQFF.

The chain links TRBV4-1 to TRBJ1-6; D call uncertain. This CDR3 region has 14 residues. Germline CDR1 MGHRA, CDR2 YSYEKL. With 1 base removed from V and 6 bases from J, the gap between germline ends came to 7 bases. CDR3 region: CASSQVSGNSPLHF. The CDR3 bases are TGCGCCAGCAGCCAAGTTTCCGGTAATTCACCCCTCCACTTT.

The V call is TRBV4-1, the J call TRBJ1-1; 7 bases are shared with TRBD1. Germline loops: CDR1 MGHRA, CDR2 YSYEKL. Trimming took 1 base from V and 4 from J; bases not matched to a gene: 0. The CDR3 runs to 13 residues. CDR3 region: CASSQGDSTEAFF. The CDR3 DNA reads as TGCGCCAGCAGCCAAGGGGACAGCACTGAAGCTTTCTTT.

CDR3 nucleotide sequence: TGTGCCAGCAGTTCGCCCGAAGGGGGATTCGGGGCCCAGTACTTC. Amino acid sequence: CASSSPEGGFGAQYF. The chain carries TRBV6-5 and TRBJ2-5; a weak D match, TRBD1 (6 bases). Germline V gives CDR1 MNHEY, CDR2 SVGAGI. Trimming removed 4 bases at V and 9 bases at J, with 21 bases between. This CDR3 is 15 amino acids long.

V gene TRBV21-1 combines with J gene TRBJ1-1; the DNA was not used to check the table's D call, TRBD1. TRBV21-1 is a known pseudogene. The CDR3 loop spans 15 amino acids. CDR3 in amino acids: CASSKWTGGVTEAFF. CDR3 DNA: TGTGCCAGCAGCAAGTGGACAGGGGGGGTCACTGAAGCTTTCTTT.

The chain has TRBV7-9 and TRBJ2-1; 7 nucleotides agree with TRBD2. The germline V gene has CDR1 SEHNR and CDR2 FQNEAQ (reference sequence). The CDR3 is 16 amino acids. V shed 5 bases and J 0 bases; nucleotides not matched to a gene: 7. This CDR3 reads CASSPRAGTSYNEQFF. CDR3 coding DNA: TGTGCCAGCAGCCCTAGAGCGGGGACCTCCTACAATGAGCAGTTCTTC.

Notes on this clone: Its ends do not fully match the called genes, so a read error is possible. J is TRBJ1-1 and V is TRBV5-3; D gene ambiguous. TRBV5-3 is an ORF, with its function uncertain. The CDR3 spans 12 residues. CDR3 sequence reads: CARTLLNAEAFF. CDR3 sequence (DNA): TGTGCCAGAACCTTATTGAACGCTGAAGCTTTCTTT.

V usage is TRBV7-9 and J usage is TRBJ2-7; TRBD2 aligns across 7 bases. This CDR3 region has 16 residues. Per the germline V gene, CDR1 is SEHNR and CDR2 is FQNEAQ (reference sequence). V shed 5 bases, J shed 3 bases, and the junction held 13 bases outside the gene matches. The CDR3 is CASSPRAGLGLYEQYF. The CDR3 nucleotides are TGTGCCAGCAGCCCCAGAGCGGGACTGGGTCTCTACGAGCAGTACTTC.

The chain has TRBV5-1 and TRBJ2-3; possibly TRBD2 for D (6 bases). Deletions cut 6 bases from V and 0 bases from J, with 17 bases between. The CDR3 is 16 residues long. Per the germline V gene, CDR1 is SGHRS and CDR2 is YFSETQ. CDR3 sequence (DNA): TGCGCCAGCAACCTTTTGGCTGGGGGGAGCACAGATACGCAGTATTTT. Translating gives CASNLLAGGSTDTQYF.

The chain couples TRBV6-5 to TRBJ1-1, with 7 nucleotides matching TRBD1. Germline assignment: CDR1 MNHEY and CDR2 SVGAGI. The CDR3 contains 13 residues. The trim removed 4 bases at V and 3 bases at J, leaving 2 bases unmatched. This CDR3 is CASSSTGDTEAFF. In nucleotides, the CDR3 is TGTGCCAGCAGTTCCACAGGGGACACTGAAGCTTTCTTT.

The J gene is TRBJ2-1, the V gene TRBV13; D not certain. The CDR3 spans 11 residues. The germline gives CDR1 PRHDT, CDR2 FYEKMQ (reference sequence). V was shortened by 6 bases and J by 5 bases, with 5 bases between the two germline ends. The DNA for the CDR3 is TGTGCCAGCAGGACGAACAATGAGCAGTTCTTC. It is translated as CASRTNNEQFF.

The chain links TRBV7-9 to TRBJ2-1; 8 bases agree with TRBD1. CDR3 length: 16 amino acids. The germline CDR1 and CDR2 sequences are SEHNR and FQNEAQ (reference sequence). After removal of 5 bases from V and 7 bases from J, the junction contained 13 bases not matched to a gene. CDR3 loop: CASSRILGQGGNEQFF. In nucleotides, the CDR3 is TGTGCCAGCAGCCGAATACTAGGACAGGGCGGGAATGAGCAGTTCTTC.

The J gene is TRBJ1-2, the V gene TRBV6-5; 8 positions match TRBD1. V lost 2 bases and J lost 7; bases outside the gene matches: 6. CDR1 is MNHEY, CDR2 SVGAGI, per germline. The CDR3 loop spans 14 amino acids. The CDR3 sequence: CASSYTGQASGYTF. CDR3 sequence (DNA): TGTGCCAGCAGTTACACGGGACAGGCTAGTGGCTACACCTTC.